These 20 T cell receptor beta chains came from one sample sequenced in a study of blood T cells in healthy people across ages. Sample-barcoded 5' priming and a J-beta primer mix drove a second PCR of 7 to 11 cycles. TCRdb fed the 5' RACE reads into MiXCR, producing one record per CDR3 protein. The table lists around 1.7 million distinct CDR3 sequences, 28% of them singletons. The sequenced sample consisted of blood. The receptors come from a woman between 25 and 40 years old in good health.

This clonotype was observed at least ten times. The V and J genes are TRBV7-9 and TRBJ2-7; 7 bases match TRBD1. Germline values: CDR1 SEHNR, CDR2 FQNEAQ (reference sequence). This CDR3 contains 15 residues. Here the CDR3 reads CATTLLTDRPYEQYF. CDR3 DNA sequence: TGTGCGACCACTCTACTCACGGACAGGCCTTACGAGCAGTACTTC.

The chain combines TRBV7-2 with TRBJ2-1; 10 bases match TRBD2. CDR3 length: 14 amino acids. The ends lost 6 bases at V and 7 bases at J; junction bases unmatched: 6. Per the germline V gene, CDR1 is SGHTA and CDR2 is FQGNSA. For the CDR3, the DNA is TGTGCCAGCAGGATAGCGGGGGGCACAAATGAGCAGTTCTTC. Encoded protein: CASRIAGGTNEQFF.

There are a few counts of this clonotype. This chain links TRBV5-1 with TRBJ1-6, with D perhaps matching TRBD1 (6 bases). CDR3 length: 14 amino acids. CDR1 and CDR2 (germline): SGHRS, YFSETQ. The V end was cut by 5 bases, the J end by 6 bases, with 12 bases between. CDR3 coding DNA: TGCGCCAGCAGGAGGGACAACAGTAATTCACCCCTCCACTTT. Amino acid sequence: CASRRDNSNSPLHF.

This clonotype showed up many times. The V gene is TRBV7-2, the J gene TRBJ2-7; 11 positions agree with TRBD2. J was trimmed by 4 bases and V by 6 bases; bases with no gene match: 5. Germline CDR1 SGHTA, CDR2 FQGNSA. This CDR3 region has 14 residues. This CDR3 is CASRETSGRYEQYF. The DNA for the CDR3 is TGTGCCAGCAGGGAAACTAGCGGGAGATACGAGCAGTACTTC.

This clonotype has just one count. The V and J genes are TRBV10-1 and TRBJ2-3; D possibly corresponds to TRBD2 (7 bases). The V end lost 2 bases, the J end lost 5 bases, and 14 bases lay between the germline ends. Germline loops: CDR1 WNHNN, CDR2 SYGVQD (reference sequence). CDR3 length equals 15 residues. This chain's CDR3 is CASSESAGARDTQYF. The CDR3 DNA sequence: TGCGCCAGCAGTGAGAGTGCGGGGGCCAGAGATACGCAGTATTTT.

This clonotype was observed a few times. The chain carries TRBV28 and TRBJ1-2, with D hard to call. The V gene lost 6 bases and the J gene lost 4 bases, with 12 bases spanning the gap. The CDR3 covers 13 residues. Germline CDR1 and CDR2: MDHEN and SYDVKM. The CDR3 bases are TGTGCCAGCAGATTCGGCGGCGCCTATGGCTACACCTTC. It specifies CASRFGGAYGYTF.

This chain connects TRBV6-1 to TRBJ2-1; perhaps TRBD2 as D (6 bases). Germline assignment: CDR1 MNHNS and CDR2 SASEGT. The CDR3 sequence is 13 residues long. V gave up 7 bases and J gave up 9 bases, with 16 bases separating them. CDR3 residues: CASTGTIGGEQFF. The CDR3 DNA reads TGTGCCAGCACAGGGACGATCGGGGGTGAGCAGTTCTTC.

The genes are TRBV5-5 and TRBJ2-1; D is unclear. Deletions cut 1 base from V and 2 bases from J, with 13 bases between. The length of the CDR3 is 16 residues. Germline V lookup: CDR1 SGHKS, CDR2 YYEKEE (reference sequence). CDR3 nucleotides: TGTGCCAGCAGCTTGACCTCGCGTACCGCCTACAATGAGCAGTTCTTC. It specifies CASSLTSRTAYNEQFF.

This clonotype was counted only a few times. In nucleotides, the CDR3 is TGTGCCAGCAGAAAAGGGGGTTCGCGAAATGAGCAGTTCTTC. This encodes CASRKGGSRNEQFF. The J gene is TRBJ2-1, the V gene TRBV2; possible D gene TRBD1, 6 bases. Germline CDR1 SNHLY, CDR2 FYNNEI. The germline V and J ends were trimmed by 6 bases and 7 bases, with 16 bases remaining between them. The CDR3 totals 14 residues.

This clonotype was picked up a small number of times. V gene TRBV29-1 combines with J gene TRBJ1-2; D remains unclear. CDR3 length: 14 amino acids. Germline V gene data show CDR1 as SQVTM and CDR2 as ANQGSEA. Trimming took 7 bases from V and 0 from J, leaving 15 bases between them. CDR3 amino acids: CSAETVYSNYGYTF. As DNA, the CDR3 is TGCAGCGCGGAGACGGTATATTCTAACTATGGCTACACCTTC.

The rearrangement joins TRBV14 to TRBJ2-3; D remains ambiguous. V gave up 8 bases and J gave up 6 bases, with 15 bases separating them. Germline CDR1 and CDR2: SGHDN and FVKESK. CDR3 length equals 13 residues. CDR3 nucleotides: TGTGCCAGCGGACGTCTGGGTTGGGATACGCAGTATTTT. This sequence encodes CASGRLGWDTQYF.

This clonotype occurred many times. This rearrangement joins TRBV20-1 to TRBJ2-5, with D unclear. Germline values: CDR1 DFQATT, CDR2 SNEGSKA (reference sequence). V was trimmed by 5 bases and J by 5 bases, leaving 12 bases between them. CDR3 size: 12 residues. The CDR3 loop reads CSAGTRVETQYF. The CDR3 nucleotides read TGCAGTGCTGGTACCCGAGTGGAGACCCAGTACTTC.

The table lists this clonotype with a few counts. The chain employs TRBV29-1 and TRBJ1-1; no definite D call. Trimming removed 7 bases from V and 5 bases from J, with 14 bases in between. The CDR3 runs to 12 residues. CDR1 and CDR2 from the germline V gene are SQVTM and ANQGSEA. CDR3 bases: TGCAGCGCAGAGACGGTGGATACTGAAGCTTTCTTT. This translates into CSAETVDTEAFF. Drawing the rest from reference TRBV29-1 and TRBJ1-1, the complete variable domain is SAVISQKPSRDICQRGTSLTIQCQVDSQVTMMFWYRQQPGQSLTLIATANQGSEATYESGFVIDKFPISRPNLTFSTLTVSNMSPEDSSIYLCSAETVDTEAFFGQGTRLTVV.

This clonotype was seen only a few times. J is TRBJ2-7 and V is TRBV9; tentatively, D is TRBD2 (5 bases). Germline loops: CDR1 SGDLS, CDR2 YYNGEE. The V end was cut by 0 bases, the J end by 7 bases, with 17 bases between. This CDR3 is 15 amino acids long. The CDR3 sequence: CASSVDPGVRDEQYF. The CDR3 DNA is TGTGCCAGCAGCGTAGACCCCGGCGTCCGGGATGAGCAGTACTTC.

To note about this clonotype: Its ends do not fully match the called genes, so a read error is possible. This rearrangement joins TRBV6-6 to TRBJ1-4, with D unclear. Germline CDR1 reads MNHNY; CDR2 reads SVGAGI (reference sequence). This CDR3 comprises 12 residues. The CDR3 nucleotides read TGTGCCAGCAGTTACTCCGATGAAAAACGGTTTTTT. This sequence encodes CASSYSDEKRFF.

The V gene is TRBV28, the J gene TRBJ2-4, with D possibly being TRBD1 (8 bases). The J call may be faulty, since TRBJ2-7 better matches the DNA end. The CDR3 is made up of 15 amino acids. Germline-derived CDR1 and CDR2 are MDHEN and SYDVKM. CDR3 sequence: CASSVYGQGGYEQYF. The CDR3 nucleotides read TGTGCCAGCAGTGTTTATGGACAGGGAGGGTACGAGCAGTACTTC.

This clonotype was detected only a few times. The chain is built from TRBV6-1 and TRBJ1-6; 8 bases map to TRBD1. CDR3 length equals 15 residues. V was clipped by 3 bases and J by 7 bases; unmatched bases: 5. In germline, CDR1 is MNHNS, CDR2 SASEGT. This CDR3 reads CASSDGQGQNSPLHF. In nucleotides, the CDR3 is TGTGCCAGCAGTGATGGACAGGGCCAAAATTCACCCCTCCACTTT.

The J gene is TRBJ2-7, the V gene TRBV4-3, with TRBD2 matching over 8 bases. The germline gives CDR1 LGHNA, CDR2 YSLEER. The CDR3 contains 14 residues. V shed 7 bases and J 4 bases; nucleotides not matched to a gene: 9. CDR3 sequence (DNA): TGCGCCAGCAAAGCGGCTAGCGGGTTTTACGAGCAGTACTTC. Its protein is CASKAASGFYEQYF.

The V call is TRBV20-1, the J call TRBJ2-1, with a tentative D call TRBD2 (5 bases). V lost 2 bases to trimming and J lost 8 bases, with 16 bases between them. The CDR3 runs to 14 residues. Germline V gene lookup returns CDR1 DFQATT and CDR2 SNEGSKA (reference sequence). CDR3 sequence (DNA): TGCAGTGCTAGACGGGGTCAGCTTGAAGATGAGCAGTTCTTC. It encodes CSARRGQLEDEQFF.

Of note for this clonotype: One junction end does not reproduce the germline sequence, and a read error may be involved. The rearrangement joins TRBV7-2 to TRBJ2-2; D is possibly TRBD2 (5 bases). Looked up from germline, CDR1 is SGHTA and CDR2 is FQGNSA. CDR3 length: 12 residues. The CDR3 bases are TGTGCCAGCAGCTTAGTTCCCGGGGAGCCGTTTTTT. This translates into CASSLVPGEPFF.